The 5 T cell receptor beta chains given below trace back to one sample, sequenced in a study of tumor-infiltrating lymphocytes in primary liver carcinoma. TCR beta cDNA was reverse-transcribed from about 500 ng of total RNA. The reaction used a constant-region primer and ProtoScript II reverse transcriptase. Three nested multiplex PCR rounds of slightly modified ARM-PCR generated TCR beta libraries. TRBV1-TRBV30 forward primers paired with a C-beta reverse primer drove the first two PCR rounds, 10 cycles each. TCRdb fed the multiplex PCR reads into MiXCR, producing one record per CDR3 protein. This sample has hundreds of thousands of distinct CDR3 sequences; around three fifths occur once, and the top ten carry approximately 9%. The source of the blood RNA was unsorted whole blood, and germline DNA was extracted as well. Sequencing was carried out using peripheral blood. All receptors derive from a man aged 35-49 years with primary liver carcinoma and hepatitis B virus infection.

As concerns this clonotype: A much larger clone differs by one base, so this may be a read error. The chain recombines TRBV12-3 or TRBV12-4 with TRBJ1-1; 8 bases are a match to TRBD1. The V and J ends lost 5 bases and 4 bases, in that order; junction bases with no gene match: 15. This CDR3 has 17 residues. The CDR3, as DNA: TGTGCCAGCAGTCCGGTCCCGGGACAGGAACGCAGCACTGAAGCTTTCTTT. Translating gives CASSPVPGQERSTEAFF.

In its sample, this clonotype was seen a few times. The CDR3 protein is CASGRRSYNEQFF. The CDR3 DNA reads TGTGCCAGCGGCCGTCGATCCTACAATGAGCAGTTCTTC. The chain carries TRBV5-6 and TRBJ2-1, with D unclear. The V end lost 7 bases, the J end lost 1 base, and 9 bases lay between the germline ends. Per the germline V gene, CDR1 is SGHDT and CDR2 is YYEEEE. The CDR3 extends over 13 amino acids.

This clonotype was detected ten times or more. The junction departs from the called germline gene at one end, perhaps through a read error. The genes are TRBV29-1 and TRBJ2-3; D gene unclear. The germline V gene has CDR1 SQVTM and CDR2 ANQGSEA. The CDR3 totals 10 residues. CDR3 loop: CSVEGDTQYF. CDR3 in DNA: TGCAGCGTGGAAGGAGATACGCAGTATTTT.

As concerns this clonotype: A junction boundary mismatches the germline segment, possibly from a read error. V and J are TRBV4-1 and TRBJ2-3; 10 nucleotides match TRBD1. Germline CDR1 MGHRA, CDR2 YSYEKL. The CDR3 is made up of 17 amino acids. CDR3 residues: CANSYRPGQGSADTQYF. As DNA, the CDR3 is TGCGCCAACAGCTACCGACCGGGACAGGGGAGTGCAGATACGCAGTATTTT.

A note on this clonotype: This could be a read error, since a much larger clone is one nucleotide away. The chain joins TRBV6-2 or TRBV6-3 to TRBJ2-2; 10 positions agree with TRBD1. The CDR3 contains 15 residues. Germline V gives CDR1 MNHEY, CDR2 SVGEGT. CDR3 residues: CASSGTGANTGKLFF. The CDR3 nucleotides read TGTGCCAGCAGTGGGACAGGGGCGAACACCGGGAAGCTGTTTTTT.